The clone carrying this TCR beta chain was seen ten or more times. The data are from a study of regulatory T cells in long-lasting Graves disease. Time point here: newly diagnosed GD, antithyroid drugs for less than 3 months. PBMC-extracted RNA yielded the TCR library. Construction of the TCR beta libraries employed iRepertoire HTBI primers in conjunction with Arm-PCR of CDR3 regions. TCRdb re-analysed the multiplex PCR reads in MiXCR, keeping a single row per CDR3 protein. Among hundreds of thousands of distinct CDR3 sequences listed, roughly 16% were seen once. Trimming removed 3 bases at V and 4 bases at J, with 13 bases between. Germline lookup yields CDR1 MDHEN and CDR2 SYDVKM. This CDR3 contains 15 residues. These sequences were also reported in another study, on T cells in Graves' hyperthyroidism and ophthalmopathy.

The J gene is TRBJ2-1, the V gene TRBV28; a weak D match, TRBD2 (5 bases). The clonotype was recovered from a man between 18 and 29 years old with Graves disease. The sequencing here drew on peripheral blood mononuclear cells (PBMCs), taken at new diagnosis, from a patient treated with antithyroid drugs. CDR3 amino acids: CASSFQADLYNEQFF. The CDR3 nucleotides are TGTGCCAGCAGTTTTCAAGCGGACCTGTACAATGAGCAGTTCTTC.